This T cell receptor beta chain stems from a study of PD-L1 blockade in urothelial cancer. Diagnoses among patients were locally advanced or metastatic urothelial carcinoma. There were between 1 and 8 samples from each patient, taken pretreatment and on-treatment. CDR1 is SEHNR and CDR2 is FQNEAQ in the germline V gene (reference sequence). The CDR3 has 8 amino acids. Assay used: immunoSEQ multiplex PCR; TCRdb lists only in-frame clones, some missing. The sample lists some 84,000 clones, over 80% occurring once. The J gene is TRBJ2-1, the V gene TRBV7-9; TRBD2 is a possible D gene (5 bases). The material sequenced was PBMCs, taken around atezolizumab (anti-PD-L1) treatment. The TCR originated in a man between 65 and 80 years old with urothelial cancer. CDR3 sequence reads: CGGNEQFF. The CDR3 DNA sequence: TGTGGAGGGAATGAGCAGTTCTTC.